This is a list of T cell receptor beta chains from one sample in a study of T cells after yellow fever vaccination. One entry per CDR3 protein, called by TCRdb with MiXCR from the 5' RACE reads. The sample has hundreds of thousands of distinct CDR3 sequences, roughly an eighth seen once. The sequencing here drew on PBMCs, taken on the day of the yellow fever booster vaccination. The source is a man between 25 and 39 years old who received the YFV17D yellow fever vaccine. CDR3s include the opening cysteine and the closing phenylalanine or tryptophan. The D gene is left open where the match is weak. Clone sizes are given selectively: once, few, many, or a class where the clone is expanded.

NA TRBJ2-7 TRBV12-3/TRBV12-4 NA TGTGCCAGCAGTTTTGCGGGTATGGCCTACGAGCAGTACTTC CASSFAGMAYEQYF
few TRBJ2-5 TRBV7-3 NA TGTGCCAGCAGCATTACTCCAGGAGAGACCCAGTACTTC CASSITPGETQYF
NA TRBJ2-1 TRBV6-1 TRBD2 TGTGCCAGCAGAACTGGTCTAGCGGGGAGGGATGAGCAGTTCTTC CASRTGLAGRDEQFF
NA TRBJ2-5 TRBV20-1 NA TGCAGTCCGGCGGCCCACCAAGAGACCCAGTACTTC CSPAAHQETQYF
NA TRBJ1-3 TRBV28 NA TGTGCCAGCAGTTTTGGGCGGTTGGCAGGGGTAAGAGGAAACACCATATATTTT CASSFGRLAGVRGNTIYF
few TRBJ2-1 TRBV6-6 NA TGTGCCAGCATACGGGGGACCAACAATGAGCAGTTCTTC CASIRGTNNEQFF
NA TRBJ2-1 TRBV5-8 NA TGTGCCAGCAGCTTCGTAGTGGGAGATATCATAAGCTCCTACAATGAGCAGTTCTTC CASSFVVGDIISSYNEQFF
few TRBJ1-6 TRBV5-4 TRBD1 TGTGCCAGCAGCTCGGCGGGACAGCCTAATTCACCCCTCCACTTT CASSSAGQPNSPLHF
few TRBJ2-4 TRBV11-2 TRBD2 TGTGCCAGCAGCTTAGATTTGGCGGGAGGCGCCAAAAACATTCAGTACTTC CASSLDLAGGAKNIQYF
few TRBJ1-1 TRBV20-1 NA TGCAGTGTCCCGGATCGGGGGGACACTGAAGCTTTCTTT CSVPDRGDTEAFF
few TRBJ2-1 TRBV7-9 NA TGTGCCAGCAGCCCCCGCCCACGGGACTCTCCCTACAATGAGCAGTTCTTC CASSPRPRDSPYNEQFF
few TRBJ2-1 TRBV29-1 TRBD2 TGCAGCGTTGGCCCGGGGGAGGGTTACAATGAGCAGTTCTTC CSVGPGEGYNEQFF
few TRBJ2-3 TRBV30 NA TGTGCCTGGAAACGGTACACAGATACGCAGTATTTT CAWKRYTDTQYF
NA TRBJ2-5 TRBV7-6 TRBD2 TGTGCCAGCAGCTTAAGTCGGACTAGCGGTTTGTACCAAGAGACCCAGTACTTC CASSLSRTSGLYQETQYF
NA TRBJ1-2 TRBV18 TRBD1 TGTGCCAGCTCAGCCGGGACAGCTTACTATGGCTACACCTTC CASSAGTAYYGYTF
NA TRBJ2-4 TRBV20-1 NA TGCAGTGCTTACAGTGTCCTAGCCAAAAACATTCAGTACTTC CSAYSVLAKNIQYF
few TRBJ1-2 TRBV20-1 NA TGCAGTGCTAGCGAAAGGGGTAGCTACACCTTC CSASERGSYTF
few TRBJ2-3 TRBV14 NA TGTGCCAGCAGCCAAGTCCTGGATACGCAGTATTTT CASSQVLDTQYF
few TRBJ1-4 TRBV4-3 NA TGCGCCAGCAGCCAGAGCCTGACGGCCGCAACTAATGAAAAACTGTTTTTT CASSQSLTAATNEKLFF
many TRBJ2-2 TRBV4-3 NA TGCGCCAGCAGCCAAGTCCCCCAGGGCGGGGAGCTGTTTTTT CASSQVPQGGELFF
NA TRBJ2-7 TRBV25-1 TRBD1 TGTGCCAGCATCGGAGACAGGGTAGGCGAGCAGTACTTC CASIGDRVGEQYF
NA TRBJ2-4 TRBV19 NA TGTGCCAGTAGTAGGACCGCCAAAAACATTCAGTACTTC CASSRTAKNIQYF
NA TRBJ2-3 TRBV7-9 TRBD2 TGTGCCAGCAGCTATCTAGCGGGAGATACGCAGTATTTT CASSYLAGDTQYF
few TRBJ2-7 TRBV12-3/TRBV12-4 NA TGTGCCAGCAGGAACACAGGGTCGGTCGAGCAGTACTTC CASRNTGSVEQYF
NA TRBJ2-5 TRBV10-3 NA TGTGCCATCAGTCAACAGGGATCGGAGACCCAGTACTTC CAISQQGSETQYF
NA TRBJ1-6 TRBV6-2/TRBV6-3 NA TGTGCCAGCGGGACGAGAGATTCACCCCTCCACTTT CASGTRDSPLHF
few TRBJ2-7 TRBV7-9 NA TGTGCCAGCAGCTACCCCCTCGAGGGAAACTACGAGCAGTACTTC CASSYPLEGNYEQYF
many TRBJ2-7 TRBV28 TRBD1 TGTGCCAGCAGTCTCGCGGGACAGGGAACCTACGAGCAGTACTTC CASSLAGQGTYEQYF
few TRBJ2-7 TRBV5-1 NA TGCGCCAGCACCTCGTCTCTTGGGCAACGCGAGCAGTACTTC CASTSSLGQREQYF
NA TRBJ2-1 TRBV7-3 NA TGTGCCAGCAGCTCGGGGACTTTCAGCTCCTACAATGAGCAGTTCTTC CASSSGTFSSYNEQFF
NA TRBJ1-1 TRBV5-1 NA TGCGCCAGCAGCTTGGGGGGCACTGGGTACATGAACACTGAAGCTTTCTTT CASSLGGTGYMNTEAFF
few TRBJ2-5 TRBV28 TRBD1 TGTGCCAGCAGGACCCCACAGGGGGACGGGACCCAGTACTTC CASRTPQGDGTQYF
few TRBJ2-1 TRBV28 TRBD2 TGTGCCAGCTATGGGGGGGGAGAGATCAATGAGCAGTTCTTC CASYGGGEINEQFF
NA TRBJ2-6 TRBV7-2 NA TGTGCCAGCAGCTCCCGAGGCACTGGGGCCAACGTCCTGACTTTC CASSSRGTGANVLTF
NA TRBJ2-1 TRBV10-2 NA TGCGCCAGCAGGTGGACTGACCCTTACAATGAGCAGTTCTTC CASRWTDPYNEQFF
few TRBJ2-7 TRBV11-2 NA TGTGCCAGCAGCTTTGGCGGGATCTACGAGCAGTACTTC CASSFGGIYEQYF
few TRBJ2-1 TRBV5-1 TRBD2 TGCGCCAGCAAGGGACTAGCGGGAGAAAGCTCCTACAATGAGCAGTTCTTC CASKGLAGESSYNEQFF
few TRBJ2-1 TRBV7-7 NA TGTGCTAGCTCCTCCGGCAGCGGACCCTACAATGAGCAGTTCTTC CASSSGSGPYNEQFF
NA TRBJ1-1 TRBV5-1 TRBD1 TGCGCCAGCTGGGGACAGGCAAACACTGAAGCTTTCTTT CASWGQANTEAFF
NA TRBJ2-2 TRBV7-3 NA TGTGCCAGCAGCTTAAAATCAGGCGGTACCGGGGAGCTGTTTTTT CASSLKSGGTGELFF
NA TRBJ2-7 TRBV18 TRBD2 TGTGCCAGCTCAGGTCGACTAGCGGGGGCCCTCTACGAGCAGTACTTC CASSGRLAGALYEQYF
few TRBJ2-1 TRBV7-9 NA TGTGCCAGCAGCTTAGCGCCCTCTCACAATGAGCAGTTCTTC CASSLAPSHNEQFF
NA TRBJ2-5 TRBV29-1 NA TGCAGCGTCGTCCAGGGAAAAGAGACCCAGTACTTC CSVVQGKETQYF
NA TRBJ2-7 TRBV6-5 TRBD2 TGTGCCAGCAGTTCCCTGAGCGGGAGTCAGGCCGAGCAGTACTTC CASSSLSGSQAEQYF
few TRBJ2-1 TRBV28 TRBD2 TGTGCCAGCAGTTCCCCAGCGGGAGTCCCGGATGAGCAGTTCTTC CASSSPAGVPDEQFF
NA TRBJ2-1 TRBV28 TRBD2 TGTGCCAGCAGTTTAAGCGGGAGCCCCAATGAGCAGTTCTTC CASSLSGSPNEQFF
NA TRBJ2-1 TRBV11-3 NA TGTGCCAGCAGCCTTCCCATGGGGGGAAGCAAGCAGTTCTTC CASSLPMGGSKQFF
NA TRBJ2-7 TRBV5-5 NA TGTGCCAGCAGCTTGGGGGAGGCCTCGGGCGAGCAGTACTTC CASSLGEASGEQYF
few TRBJ1-4 TRBV7-9 NA TGTGCCAGCAGACTATCGTTGGCGGACGGGCCTAATGAAAAACTGTTTTTT CASRLSLADGPNEKLFF
many TRBJ2-5 TRBV20-1 TRBD1 TGCAGTGCTCCTGGACAGGGGGGAGGGCAAGAGACCCAGTACTTC CSAPGQGGGQETQYF
few TRBJ2-7 TRBV6-2/TRBV6-3 NA TGTGCCAGCAGATACACAGGAGTTACCTACGAGCAGTACTTC CASRYTGVTYEQYF
once TRBJ2-5 TRBV3-1 NA TGTGCCAGCAGCCTCCGGGCCCTCGGGGTAGAGACCCAGTGCTTC CASSLRALGVETQCF
few TRBJ2-7 TRBV19 NA TGTGCCAGTAGTATCCCAGGGAACGAGCAGTACTTC CASSIPGNEQYF
NA TRBJ1-1 TRBV30 NA TGTGCCTGGAGTGTACTGGTTGGCACTGAAGCTTTCTTT CAWSVLVGTEAFF
few TRBJ2-5 TRBV20-1 TRBD1 TGCAGTGCCACGGACAGGGAAGAGACCCAGTACTTC CSATDREETQYF
few TRBJ1-1 TRBV7-2 NA TGTGCCAGCAGCTTAGTCGTGTACACTGAAGCTTTCTTT CASSLVVYTEAFF
NA TRBJ2-2 TRBV7-2 NA TGTGCCAGCAGCTTACCGAGGCAGGGTGGCACCGGGGAGCTGTTTTTT CASSLPRQGGTGELFF
NA TRBJ2-1 TRBV12-3/TRBV12-4 NA TGTGCCAGCAGGGCAGGGTTGAGGGAGTTCTTC CASRAGLREFF
NA TRBJ2-2 TRBV7-2 TRBD2 TGTGCCAGCAGCCTGGGACTAGCGGGAGGTCGGGGCGGGGAGCTGTTTTTT CASSLGLAGGRGGELFF